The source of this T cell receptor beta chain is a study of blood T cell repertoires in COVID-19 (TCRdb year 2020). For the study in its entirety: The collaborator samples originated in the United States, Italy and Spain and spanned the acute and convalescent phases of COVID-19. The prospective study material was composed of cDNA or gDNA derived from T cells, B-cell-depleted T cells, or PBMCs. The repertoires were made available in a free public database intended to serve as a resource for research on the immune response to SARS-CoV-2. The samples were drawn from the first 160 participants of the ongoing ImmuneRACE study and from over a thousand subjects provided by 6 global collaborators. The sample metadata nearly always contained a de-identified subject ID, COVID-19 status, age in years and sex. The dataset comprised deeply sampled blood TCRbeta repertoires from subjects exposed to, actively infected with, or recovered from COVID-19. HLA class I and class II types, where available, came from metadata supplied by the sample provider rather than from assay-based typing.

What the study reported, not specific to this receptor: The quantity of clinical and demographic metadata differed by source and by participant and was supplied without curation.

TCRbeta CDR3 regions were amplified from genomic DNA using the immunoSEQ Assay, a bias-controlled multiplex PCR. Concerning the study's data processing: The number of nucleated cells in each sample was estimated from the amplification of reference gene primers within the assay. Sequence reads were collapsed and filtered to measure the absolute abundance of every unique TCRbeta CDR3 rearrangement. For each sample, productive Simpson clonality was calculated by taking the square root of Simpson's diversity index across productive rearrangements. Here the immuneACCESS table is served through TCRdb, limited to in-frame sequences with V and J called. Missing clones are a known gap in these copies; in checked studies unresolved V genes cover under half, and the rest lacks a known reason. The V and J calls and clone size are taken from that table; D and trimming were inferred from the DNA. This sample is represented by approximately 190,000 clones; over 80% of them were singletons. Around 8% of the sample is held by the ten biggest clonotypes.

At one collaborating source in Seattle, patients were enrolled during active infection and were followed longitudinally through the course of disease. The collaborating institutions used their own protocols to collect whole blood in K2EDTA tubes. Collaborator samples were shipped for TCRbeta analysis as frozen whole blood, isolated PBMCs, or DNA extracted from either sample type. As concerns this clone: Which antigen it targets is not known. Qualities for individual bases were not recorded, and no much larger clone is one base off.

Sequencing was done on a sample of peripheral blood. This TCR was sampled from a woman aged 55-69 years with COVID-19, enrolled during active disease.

The CDR3 here reads CASRGVTGELFF. The DNA sequence is as follows: TGTGCCAGCCGGGGGGTCACCGGGGAGCTGTTTTTT. Recombination joined TRBV6-6 with TRBJ2-2; 7 bases in the junction line up with TRBD2. CDR1 and CDR2, per the germline V gene (reference sequence), are MNHNY and SVGAGI. V has 8 bases trimmed and J has 4 bases trimmed; junction bases matching no gene number 1. The CDR3 sequence holds 12 residues, the cysteine and phenylalanine included. The kept DNA is CDR3 alone, 36 bases in frame from the first base.